The next 3 T cell receptor beta chains were all read from a single sample in a study of OX40 agonist ivuxolimab in advanced cancers. Assay: immunoSEQ multiplex PCR; the TCRdb copy retains only in-frame clones and omits some. The repertoire holds under 45,000 clones, with nearly 80% as singletons. The sequences come from CD4+ or CD8+ T cells sorted from blood, collected in a trial of the OX40 agonist ivuxolimab. The receptor source for this set is an adult with an advanced solid tumor such as melanoma, head and neck, liver or kidney cancer.

The V and J genes are TRBV30 and TRBJ1-4; 7 positions agree with TRBD1. V lost 5 bases to trimming and J lost 4 bases; unmatched junction nucleotides: 7. Germline lookup yields CDR1 GTSNPN and CDR2 SVGIG (reference sequence). This CDR3 contains 14 residues. Here the CDR3 DNA reads TGTGCCTGGGCACGGGACAGACATAATGAAAAACTGTTTTTT. It codes for CAWARDRHNEKLFF. Full variable domain (missing parts from reference TRBV30 and TRBJ1-4): SQTIHQWPATLVQPVGSPLSLECTVEGTSNPNLYWYRQAAGRGLQLLFYSVGIGQISSEVPQNLSASRPQDRQFILSSKKLLLSDSGFYLCAWARDRHNEKLFFGSGTQLSVL.

This rearrangement joins TRBV28 to TRBJ1-1; no firm D call. This CDR3 region has 14 residues. Germline V CDR1 and CDR2: MDHEN, SYDVKM. Trimming shortened V by 3 bases and J by 1 base, and 9 bases separated the two germline ends. CDR3 in amino acids: CASSFTWGNTEAFF. The CDR3 bases are TGTGCCAGCAGTTTCACTTGGGGGAACACTGAAGCTTTCTTT.

V usage is TRBV6-1 and J usage is TRBJ2-7; 9 bases fit TRBD2. Trimming cost V 7 bases and J 12 bases; bases outside gene matches: 10. Germline CDR1 reads MNHNS; CDR2 reads SASEGT. The CDR3 covers 12 residues. The CDR3 bases are TGTGCCAGCATTACGCTAGCGGGACGGCTGTACTTC. It yields the protein CASITLAGRLYF.